This T cell receptor beta chain was sequenced during a study of regulatory T cells in long-lasting Graves disease. Study conclusions and caveats: TCR diversity was lower in persistent than newly diagnosed Graves' disease.

V lost 1 base to trimming and J lost 3 bases, with 12 bases between them. There are 16 residues in the CDR3. Germline CDR1 is SGHNT and CDR2 is YENEEA. Time point given: newly diagnosed GD, antithyroid drugs for less than 3 months. The TCR library was prepared using RNA isolated from PBMCs. In building TCR beta libraries, iRepertoire HTBI primers were used together with Arm-PCR of CDR3 regions. TCRdb ran MiXCR on the multiplex PCR reads and lists one entry per CDR3 protein. The sample consists of 550,000 to 600,000 distinct CDR3 sequences, 15% to 20% of them appearing once. Note on this clonotype: Antigen unknown.

These same data were also listed under a study on T cells in Graves' hyperthyroidism and ophthalmopathy. From that second work: Every diagnosis used clinical symptoms, serum thyroxine and TRAb, thyroid ultrasound and orbital computed tomography. Model predictions of ophthalmopathy came a median approximately 6.8 months before onset.

This sequence was found in a man aged 18 to 29 with Graves disease. This sequence joins TRBV11-3 and TRBJ2-2; possible D gene TRBD2, 5 bases. Sequencing used peripheral blood mononuclear cells (PBMCs), obtained at new diagnosis, from a patient treated with antithyroid drugs. The CDR3 spells CASSLGSGADTGELFF. Written as DNA, the CDR3 is TGTGCCAGCAGCTTAGGGAGCGGCGCGGACACCGGGGAGCTGTTTTTT.